This T cell receptor beta chain stems from a study of cytomegalovirus exposure and HLA in healthy donors (dated by TCRdb to 2016 to 2017). Study-level background: In an earlier analysis of 450 to 750 of the donors, 250 to 350 Gb of sequence data and approximately 100 million unique TCR beta sequences from about 180 million T cells were reported. In an earlier analysis of roughly 540 of the donors, high-throughput TCR beta sequencing was used to judge whether each TCR beta V gene segment behaved as functional or pseudogenic. Rather than drawing on any new phenotypic data, the later analysis identified candidate immune exposures from TCR beta sequences and the way those sequences occurred across donors. In a later analysis, previously published TCR beta repertoires from about 670 donors were re-analyzed and high-resolution HLA genotyping was added so that TCR occurrence patterns could be studied. Using immunosequencing, the study profiled T cell repertoires from 500 to 800 subjects and related those repertoires to cytomegalovirus serostatus. High-throughput TCR immunosequencing, statistical association of individual TCRs with disease status, and machine learning were combined to predict cytomegalovirus infection status. Along with the roughly 710-subject first cohort, a separate validation cohort of over a hundred different subjects was used. All discovery cohort repertoires had been generated on a single sequencing platform. Of the roughly 400 genotyped donors, roughly 76% were placed in the genetic ancestry cluster associated with self-reported Caucasian donors. The number of typed donors differed by locus: about 620-630 for A, B, C, DRB1 and DQB1; 500 to 550 for DQA1; approximately 610 for DPA1; and some 450 for DPB1. The study aimed to test whether signatures of past pathogen exposure could be identified by cataloging public T cell receptors. Roughly five DR-DQ haplotypes were treated as single units for association and clustering because of strong linkage in the cohort. Class I and class II HLA loci were covered by the typing at four-digit resolution. Among 300 to 500 genotyped donors of the cohort, an average of around 220,000 unique TCR beta nucleotide sequences was sequenced per donor, of which roughly 17% were non-productive. In a later genetic analysis, genome-wide SNP genotypes for about three fifths of the roughly 670 donors were used, and that subset was treated as a discovery cohort. Donor age, sex, ethnicity and CMV serostatus were collected together with the repertoire data. An early release covering roughly 640 HLA-typed donors comprised roughly 300 gigabases of sequencing data and 65 million to 100 million unique TCR sequences.

About this clone itself: It lacks a known antigen. Base qualities are not recorded, but no much larger clone differs from it by a single base.

Library construction relied on the immunoSEQ multiplex PCR assay. The multiplex PCR relied on a mix of 60 forward primers for TCR Vbeta segments and 13 reverse primers for TCR Jbeta segments. The CDR3 region of rearranged TCR beta genes was amplified from genomic DNA with a multiplex PCR assay. The Illumina HiSeq System was used to sequence the amplified TCR beta libraries as 87-base-pair reads. The original pipeline was this. A later analysis counted about 80 million unique TCR beta chains across the 600 to 850 repertoires, and around 9.9 million of these chains were shared by at least two donors. A nearest-neighbor algorithm error-corrected the raw reads and collapsed the reads into unique sequences, merging closely related sequences to remove PCR and sequencing errors. CDR3 sequences were aligned to IMGT reference sequences to assign V, D and J gene segments. For a sequence to be retained, a match of at least six nucleotides was required to both a V gene segment and a J gene segment. A rearrangement counted as productive if the CDR3 had no stop codons and remained in frame with V and J, and every other rearrangement counted as non-productive. CDR3 was defined according to IMGT convention as the region running from the second conserved V-encoded cysteine to the conserved J-encoded phenylalanine. Sequences without an unambiguous match to a single V gene segment were excluded from the earlier analysis of a few hundred of the donors. In an earlier analysis of 587 of the donors, V segments were called functional above 56.7% productive rearrangements and were called segregating when the between-donor standard deviation exceeded 5%. A statistical classification framework was built to diagnose cytomegalovirus status from the catalog of TCR beta chain sequences. A later analysis assigned V and J genes by comparing TCR nucleotide sequences with IMGT/GENE-DB human TR gene sequences. Using the TCRdist pipeline, a later analysis assigned CDR3 sequences along with most-parsimonious VDJ recombination scenarios. In a later analysis, every TCR beta chain was defined by the combination of its CDR3 amino acid sequence and its V-gene family, and reads without a unique V-gene family were dropped. To address suspected cross-contamination and a sequencing artifact, a later analysis removed 450 to 700 highly shared, low-generation-probability nucleotide sequences. For each public chain, a later analysis derived a clonal expansion index from normalized ranks of inferred template counts within each repertoire. In a later analysis, generation probabilities were computed with a VDJ recombination model fitted to out-of-frame rearrangements, and the resulting probabilities were checked against IGoR. In a later analysis, TCR-TCR, TCR-HLA and TCR-CMV co-occurrence was scored with hypergeometric tests, and a repertoire-size bias correction was applied to TCR pairs. False discovery rates were estimated in a later analysis by permuting HLA or CMV assignments 20 times. In a later analysis, co-occurring TCRs were grouped using DBSCAN, and TCRdist sequence similarity was added for clustering within HLA-allele-positive subsets. Repertoires with fewer than 30,000 or more than 120,000 public chains were left out of co-occurrence clustering, as were several repertoires with anomalous nucleotide sharing. Held by TCRdb, this immuneACCESS table contains in-frame sequences only and omits some clones. Under half of the omission traces to an unresolved V gene where checked; the cause of the rest is unknown. The DNA was the basis for D and trimming; V, J and clone size are from that table. The sample records 120,000 to 150,000 clones, around 90% of which are singletons. Roughly 0.5% of the sample belongs to the ten largest clones.

V trim: 7 bases; J trim: 0 bases; unmatched bases: 9. According to the germline V gene, CDR1 reads MDHEN and CDR2 reads SYDVKM. The CDR3 sequence holds 15 residues, the cysteine and phenylalanine included. Just the 45-base CDR3 DNA is kept, in frame starting at base 1. Summary of the overall study and its limitations: Compared with equally common non-associated chains, HLA-associated TCR beta chains in a later analysis were more clonally expanded and had lower generation probabilities. A further reported finding was that TCR beta sequences accurately predicted the HLA-A and HLA-B alleles for most subjects in the first cohort. Correlated functional status among segregating V segments might reflect linkage disequilibrium, but an unknown experimental factor could not be ruled out. The cohort was sequenced for TCR beta chains only, and without alpha or paired-chain data the features that could be detected were limited. Because counts were too low, more than 15 rarely observed V segments, including chromosome 9 orphons, were left out of the earlier analysis of some 600 of the donors. A later analysis found that TCR association rates varied across HLA loci, with DRB1 alleles showing the most associated TCRs and HLA-C alleles the fewest. HLA typing was unavailable for some donors at each locus, so association tests used only the typed subset. In an earlier analysis of over 550 of the donors, most TCR beta V segments were observed in productive rearrangements about 87% or about 30% of the time, broadly matching IMGT annotations. A later genetic analysis associated a missense DCLRE1C variant with V-gene and J-gene trimming of TCR beta chains, and an independent cohort replicated the association. In vitro tests confirmed that a few of the cytomegalovirus-associated TCR beta chains recognize cytomegalovirus antigens. In a later genetic analysis, fewer N-insertions in productive TCRs were reported among donors in an Asian-associated ancestry cluster than the roughly 710-donor mean. In the study, 150 to 200 TCR beta chains were listed as associated with cytomegalovirus. In both the original and validation cohorts, the classifier was reported to diagnose cytomegalovirus status with high specificity and sensitivity. A later analysis found that most CMV-associated TCR beta chains appeared HLA-restricted, with HLA associations seemingly driven largely by CMV exposure. Across donors, most TCR sequences were observed very rarely, whereas some public TCRs were present in many individuals. A cluster of highly shared sequence variants was judged likely to represent a technical artifact of the sequencing pipeline. Because the 87-base-pair reads could not distinguish some IMGT-functional V segments, including TRBV6-2 and TRBV6-3, those segments were excluded. It was suggested by the authors that the approach could potentially be generalized to other disease states and immunological phenotypes. When HLA alleles, especially DR and DQ, strongly co-occurred, TCR associations were difficult to assign to individual alleles. Sequencing depth was assumed to be roughly uniform across donors in the presence/absence analyses, though that assumption may not hold. Immune exposure information for the cohort was limited to CMV serostatus. In a later analysis, several top co-occurrence clusters were reported to appear linked to parvovirus B19, influenza, CMV and Epstein-Barr virus. At a false discovery rate of 0.05, a later analysis linked around 15,000 TCR beta sequences to specific HLA alleles.

The cohort was made up of 666 healthy bone marrow donors. At the time of sampling, all cohort members were nominally healthy, though unrecorded immune exposures were likely present. The donor tested CMV seronegative and was one of the 352 seronegative cohort members. A peripheral blood sample was provided by each donor, and peripheral blood mononuclear cells were used for TCR beta sequencing. The Qiagen DNeasy Blood Extraction Kit was used to extract genomic DNA from the blood cell samples. The chain is assembled from TRBV28 and TRBJ2-7, and TRBD2 matches 7 of the central bases. The receptor was isolated from a woman between 40 and 55 years old in good health and CMV-seronegative. Sequencing used PBMCs. The nucleotides read TGTGCCAGCACATCTTGGGAGGGGATCTCCTACGAGCAGTACTTC. Its product reads: CASTSWEGISYEQYF.